A single count supports the clone carrying this TCR beta chain. The antigen is undetermined. This entry comes from a study of cytomegalovirus exposure and HLA in healthy donors. Study-wide results and limits: TCR clusters originating in the first cohort tended to co-occur in the roughly 120 validation repertoires, according to a later analysis. Despite most TCR sequences being rare, some public TCRs occurred in many donors. The study recorded 150 to 200 TCR beta chains that were cytomegalovirus-associated.

From germline, CDR1 is MNHEY and CDR2 SMNVEV (reference sequence). Trimming took 5 bases from V and 5 from J; bases not matched to a gene: 8. The CDR3 is 16 residues long. Some clones are missing from TCRdb's copy, which holds only in-frame ones; the method was immunoSEQ multiplex PCR. Here the sample spans over 150,000 clones, approximately 96% being singletons. The clonotype comes from a woman aged 18-30 years in good health and CMV-seronegative. Sequencing input: PBMCs. The chain couples TRBV27 to TRBJ1-6; 8 positions match TRBD1. CDR3 amino acids: CASSPDRVTNNSPLHF. The CDR3 nucleotides read TGTGCCAGCAGTCCGGACAGGGTCACGAATAATTCACCCCTCCACTTT.